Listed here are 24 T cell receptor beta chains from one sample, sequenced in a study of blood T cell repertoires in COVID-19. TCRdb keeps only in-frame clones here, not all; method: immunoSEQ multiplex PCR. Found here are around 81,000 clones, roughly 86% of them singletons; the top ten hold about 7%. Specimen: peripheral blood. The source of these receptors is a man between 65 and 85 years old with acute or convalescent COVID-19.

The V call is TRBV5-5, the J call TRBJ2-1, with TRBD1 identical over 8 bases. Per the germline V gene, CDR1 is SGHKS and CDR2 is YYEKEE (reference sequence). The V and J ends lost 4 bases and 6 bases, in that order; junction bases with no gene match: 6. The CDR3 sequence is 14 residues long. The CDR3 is CASSHAGGRNEQFF. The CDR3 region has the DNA TGTGCCAGCAGCCATGCAGGGGGCCGCAATGAGCAGTTCTTC. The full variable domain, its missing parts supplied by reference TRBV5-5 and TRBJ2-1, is DAGVTQSPTHLIKTRGQQVTLRCSPISGHKSVSWYQQVLGQGPQFIFQYYEKEERGRGNFPDRFSARQFPNYSSELNVNALLLGDSALYLCASSHAGGRNEQFFGPGTRLTVL.

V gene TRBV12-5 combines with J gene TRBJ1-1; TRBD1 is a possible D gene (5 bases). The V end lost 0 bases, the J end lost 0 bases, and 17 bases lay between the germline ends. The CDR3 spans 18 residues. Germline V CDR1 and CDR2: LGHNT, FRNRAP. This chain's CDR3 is CASGLVRGSSFMNTEAFF. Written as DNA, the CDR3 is TGTGCTAGTGGTTTGGTAAGGGGTTCCTCCTTCATGAACACTGAAGCTTTCTTT.

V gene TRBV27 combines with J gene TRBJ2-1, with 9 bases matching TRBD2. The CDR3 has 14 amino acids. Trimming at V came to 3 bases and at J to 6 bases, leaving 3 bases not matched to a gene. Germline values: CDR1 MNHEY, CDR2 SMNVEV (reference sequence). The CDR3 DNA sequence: TGTGCCAGCAGTTTCGGCGGGGGGGCCAATGAGCAGTTCTTC. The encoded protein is CASSFGGGANEQFF.

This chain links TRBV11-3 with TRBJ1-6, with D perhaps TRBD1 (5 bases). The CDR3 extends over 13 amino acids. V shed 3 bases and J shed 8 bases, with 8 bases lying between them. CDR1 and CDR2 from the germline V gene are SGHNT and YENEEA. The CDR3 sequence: CASSFDRDSPLHF. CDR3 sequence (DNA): TGTGCCAGCAGCTTCGACAGAGATTCACCCCTCCACTTT.

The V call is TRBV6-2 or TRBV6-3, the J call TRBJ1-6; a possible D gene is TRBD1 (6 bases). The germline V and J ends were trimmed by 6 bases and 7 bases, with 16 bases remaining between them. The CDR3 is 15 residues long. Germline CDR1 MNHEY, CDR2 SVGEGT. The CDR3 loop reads CASSPEGVLNSPLHF. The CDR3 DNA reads TGTGCCAGCAGCCCCGAGGGGGTCTTAAATTCACCCCTCCACTTT.

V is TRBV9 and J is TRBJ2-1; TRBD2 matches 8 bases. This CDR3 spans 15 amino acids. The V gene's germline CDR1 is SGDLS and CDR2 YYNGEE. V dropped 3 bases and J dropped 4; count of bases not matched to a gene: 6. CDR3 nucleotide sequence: TGTGCCAGCAGCGCGAGCGGGGGCGAGTACAATGAGCAGTTCTTC. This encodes CASSASGGEYNEQFF.

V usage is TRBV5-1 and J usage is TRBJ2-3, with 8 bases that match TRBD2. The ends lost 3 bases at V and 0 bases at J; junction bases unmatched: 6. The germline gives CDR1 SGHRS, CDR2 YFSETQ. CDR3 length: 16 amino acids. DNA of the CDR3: TGCGCCAGCAGCTCGGGAGGGACTGCTAGCACAGATACGCAGTATTTT. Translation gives CASSSGGTASTDTQYF.

The CDR3 DNA is TGTGCCAGCAGTGGGGGACTCTGGGAGGCTTTCTTT. The encoded protein is CASSGGLWEAFF. The rearrangement links TRBV2 to TRBJ1-1, with D possibly matching TRBD1 (5 bases). CDR1 is SNHLY and CDR2 is FYNNEI in the germline V gene. CDR3 size: 12 residues. V was pared by 4 bases and J by 11 bases, with 14 bases between.

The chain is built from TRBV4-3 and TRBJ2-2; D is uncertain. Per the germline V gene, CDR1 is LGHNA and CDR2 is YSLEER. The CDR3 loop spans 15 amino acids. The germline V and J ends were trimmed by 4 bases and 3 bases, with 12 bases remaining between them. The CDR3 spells CASSPFTGDTGELFF. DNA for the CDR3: TGCGCCAGCAGCCCCTTCACGGGTGACACCGGGGAGCTGTTTTTT.

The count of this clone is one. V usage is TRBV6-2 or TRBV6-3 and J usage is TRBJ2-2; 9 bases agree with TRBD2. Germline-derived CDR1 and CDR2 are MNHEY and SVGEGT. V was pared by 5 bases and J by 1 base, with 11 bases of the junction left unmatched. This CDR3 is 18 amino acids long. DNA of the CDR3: TGTGCCAGCAGTGACCACGGTAGCGGGAGTGGGAACACCGGGGAGCTGTTTTTT. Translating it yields CASSDHGSGSGNTGELFF.

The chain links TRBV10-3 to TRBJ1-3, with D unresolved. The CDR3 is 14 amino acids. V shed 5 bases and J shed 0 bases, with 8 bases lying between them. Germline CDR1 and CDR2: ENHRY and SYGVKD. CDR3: CAISRGDSGNTIYF. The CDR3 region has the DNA TGTGCCATCAGTCGGGGTGACTCTGGAAACACCATATATTTT.

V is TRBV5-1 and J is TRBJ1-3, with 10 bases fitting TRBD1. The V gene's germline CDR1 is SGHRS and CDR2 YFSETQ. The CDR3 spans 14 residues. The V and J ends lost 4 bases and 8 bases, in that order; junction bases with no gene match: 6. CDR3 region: CASSRTGGGDTIYF. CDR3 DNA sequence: TGCGCCAGCAGCCGGACAGGGGGTGGTGACACCATATATTTT.

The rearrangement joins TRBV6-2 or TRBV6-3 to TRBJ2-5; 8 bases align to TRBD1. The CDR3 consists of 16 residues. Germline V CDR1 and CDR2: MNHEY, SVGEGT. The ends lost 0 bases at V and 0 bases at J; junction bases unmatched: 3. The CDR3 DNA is TGTGCCAGCAGTTACTCGCGGACAGGGTACCAAGAGACCCAGTACTTC. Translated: CASSYSRTGYQETQYF.

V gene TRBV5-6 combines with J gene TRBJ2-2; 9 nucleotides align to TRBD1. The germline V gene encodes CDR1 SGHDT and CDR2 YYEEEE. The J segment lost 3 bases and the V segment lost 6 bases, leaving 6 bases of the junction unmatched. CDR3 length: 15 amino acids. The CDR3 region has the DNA TGTGCCAGCACCGAACAGGGGGCTGACACCGGGGAGCTGTTTTTT. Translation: CASTEQGADTGELFF.

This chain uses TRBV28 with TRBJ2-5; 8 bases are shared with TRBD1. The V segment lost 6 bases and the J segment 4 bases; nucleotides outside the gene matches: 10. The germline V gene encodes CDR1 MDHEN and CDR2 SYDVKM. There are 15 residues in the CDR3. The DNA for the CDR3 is TGTGCCAGCAGCATATCTGGACAGGGACGAGAGACCCAGTACTTC. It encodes CASSISGQGRETQYF.

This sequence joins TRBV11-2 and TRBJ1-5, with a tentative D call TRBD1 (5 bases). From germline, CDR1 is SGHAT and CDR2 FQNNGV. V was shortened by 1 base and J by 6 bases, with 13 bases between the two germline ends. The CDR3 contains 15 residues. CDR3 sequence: CASSLGGTLGQPQHF. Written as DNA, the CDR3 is TGTGCCAGCAGCTTAGGTGGGACTCTCGGTCAGCCCCAGCATTTT.

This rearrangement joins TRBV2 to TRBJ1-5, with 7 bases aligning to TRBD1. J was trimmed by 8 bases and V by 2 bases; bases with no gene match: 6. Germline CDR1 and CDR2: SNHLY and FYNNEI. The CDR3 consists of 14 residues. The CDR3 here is CASSEQGGLEPQHF. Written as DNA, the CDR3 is TGTGCCAGCAGTGAACAGGGGGGCTTAGAGCCCCAGCATTTT. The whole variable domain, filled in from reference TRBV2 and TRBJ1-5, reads EPEVTQTPSHQVTQMGQEVILRCVPISNHLYFYWYRQILGQKVEFLVSFYNNEISEKSEIFDDQFSVERPDGSNFTLKIRSTKLEDSAMYFCASSEQGGLEPQHFGDGTRLSIL.

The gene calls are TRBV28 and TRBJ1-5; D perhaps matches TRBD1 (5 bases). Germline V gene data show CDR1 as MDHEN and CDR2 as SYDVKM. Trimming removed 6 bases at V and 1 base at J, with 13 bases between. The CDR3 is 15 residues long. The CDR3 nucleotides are TGTGCCAGCAGCTCCAGCGGGGGGAGCAATCAGCCCCAGCATTTT. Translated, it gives CASSSSGGSNQPQHF.

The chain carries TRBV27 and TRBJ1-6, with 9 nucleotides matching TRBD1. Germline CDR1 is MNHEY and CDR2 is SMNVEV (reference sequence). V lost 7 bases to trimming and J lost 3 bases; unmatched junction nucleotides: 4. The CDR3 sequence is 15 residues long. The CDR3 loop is CASKPTGGYNSPLHF. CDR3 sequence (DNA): TGTGCCAGCAAGCCGACAGGGGGCTATAATTCACCCCTCCACTTT.

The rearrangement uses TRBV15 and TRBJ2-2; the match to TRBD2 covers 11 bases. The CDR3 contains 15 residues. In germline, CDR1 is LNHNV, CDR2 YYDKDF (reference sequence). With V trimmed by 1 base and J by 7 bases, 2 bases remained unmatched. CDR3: CATSRGGLAGGELFF. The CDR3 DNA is TGTGCCACCAGCAGAGGTGGACTAGCGGGCGGGGAGCTGTTTTTT.

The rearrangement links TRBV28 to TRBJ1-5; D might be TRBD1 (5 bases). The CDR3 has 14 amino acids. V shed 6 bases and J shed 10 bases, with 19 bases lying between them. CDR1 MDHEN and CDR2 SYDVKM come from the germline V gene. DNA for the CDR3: TGTGCCAGCAGCCGTTTAAGGGGCGGGGGACCCCAGCATTTT. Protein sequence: CASSRLRGGGPQHF.

The CDR3 sequence: CASSGQGLTPLHF. The CDR3 DNA sequence: TGTGCCAGCAGCGGACAGGGGTTGACACCCCTCCACTTT. The chain joins TRBV12-3 or TRBV12-4 to TRBJ1-6; 9 positions agree with TRBD1. The CDR3 extends over 13 amino acids. J lost 11 bases, V lost 6 bases, and 5 bases had no gene match.

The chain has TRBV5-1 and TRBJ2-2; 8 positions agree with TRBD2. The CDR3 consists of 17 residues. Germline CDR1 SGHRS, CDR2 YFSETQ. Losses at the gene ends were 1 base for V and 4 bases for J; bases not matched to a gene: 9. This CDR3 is CASSLTTGTSGTGELFF. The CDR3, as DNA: TGCGCCAGCAGCTTGACCACCGGGACTAGTGGCACCGGGGAGCTGTTTTTT. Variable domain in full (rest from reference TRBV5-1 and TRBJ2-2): KAGVTQTPRYLIKTRGQQVTLSCSPISGHRSVSWYQQTPGQGLQFLFEYFSETQRNKGNFPGRFSGRQFSNSRSEMNVSTLELGDSALYLCASSLTTGTSGTGELFFGEGSRLTVL.

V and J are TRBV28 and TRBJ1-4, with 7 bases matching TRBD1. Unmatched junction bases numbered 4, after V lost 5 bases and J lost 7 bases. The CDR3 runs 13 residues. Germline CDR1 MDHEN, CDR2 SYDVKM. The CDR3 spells CASSTQGPEKLFF. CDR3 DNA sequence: TGTGCCAGCAGTACACAGGGGCCTGAAAAACTGTTTTTT.